Following are 9 T cell receptor beta chains from one sample sequenced in a study of T-cell memory formation after mild COVID-19. MiXCR was run by TCRdb on the 5' RACE reads, yielding one entry per CDR3 protein. The data contain roughly 600,000 distinct CDR3 sequences, about 20% of them seen just once; the ten biggest clones take up around 12%. The sample consisted of PBMCs or a T cell subset sorted from them (not recorded which). These receptors all stem from an adult woman who had mild COVID-19 (a few samples of this study predate the infection). Cell type and time point are not known.

This clonotype was detected only a few times. The V call is TRBV20-1, the J call TRBJ1-2, with D possibly being TRBD1 (6 bases). This CDR3 spans 13 amino acids. V shed 8 bases and J shed 4 bases, with 17 bases lying between them. Germline CDR1 and CDR2: DFQATT and SNEGSKA (reference sequence). CDR3 in amino acids: CSPLDSPPYGYTF. In nucleotides, the CDR3 is TGCAGTCCCTTGGACAGCCCTCCCTATGGCTACACCTTC.

This clonotype occurred a few times. This chain uses TRBV28 with TRBJ2-2, with D possibly called TRBD1 or TRBD2 (6 bases each). The V end lost 7 bases, the J end lost 1 base, and 10 bases lay between the germline ends. Germline CDR1 and CDR2: MDHEN and SYDVKM. CDR3 length equals 14 residues. The CDR3, as DNA: TGTGCCAGCAAGGGGGGAGAGAACACCGGGGAGCTGTTTTTT. Its translation: CASKGGENTGELFF.

The chain recombines TRBV4-1 with TRBJ1-1, with D unresolved. Germline V gives CDR1 MGHRA, CDR2 YSYEKL. There are 15 residues in the CDR3. The V end was cut by 0 bases, the J end by 10 bases, with 18 bases between. Here the CDR3 reads CASSQDYITEARAFF. CDR3 sequence (DNA): TGCGCCAGCAGCCAAGATTACATAACCGAGGCTCGAGCTTTCTTT.

This chain joins TRBV12-3 or TRBV12-4 and TRBJ2-5; the match to TRBD1 covers 7 bases. CDR3 length equals 13 residues. The ends lost 5 bases at V and 2 bases at J; junction bases unmatched: 2. CDR3 bases: TGTGCCAGCAGTATCAGGGGGCAAGAGACCCAGTACTTC. This gives the protein CASSIRGQETQYF.

This clonotype was seen a few times. The chain carries TRBV20-1 and TRBJ2-1, with TRBD1 matching over 9 bases. This CDR3 has 15 residues. V was clipped by 0 bases and J by 6 bases; unmatched bases: 6. CDR1 DFQATT and CDR2 SNEGSKA come from the germline V gene (reference sequence). The CDR3 bases are TGCAGTGCTAGAGAACCGGGACAGGGTATCAATGAGCAGTTCTTC. Residues: CSAREPGQGINEQFF.

This clonotype was found a few times. The rearrangement links TRBV6-5 to TRBJ1-1; D not resolved. Between the trimmed V and J ends, which lost 6 bases and 1 base, there was a span of 6 bases. The CDR3 totals 12 residues. Germline-derived CDR1 and CDR2 are MNHEY and SVGAGI. The CDR3 reads CASRDQNTEAFF. The CDR3 coding sequence is TGTGCCAGCAGGGATCAGAACACTGAAGCTTTCTTT.

This clonotype has at least ten counts. CDR3 bases: TGCGCCAGCAGCTTGGTTCCGGGACAGCAAATCCCCTACGAGCAGTACTTC. Amino acid sequence: CASSLVPGQQIPYEQYF. V and J are TRBV5-1 and TRBJ2-7, with TRBD1 matching 7 bases. Looked up from germline, CDR1 is SGHRS and CDR2 is YFSETQ. This CDR3 contains 17 residues. V lost 0 bases, J lost 2 bases, and 11 bases stayed unmatched. The full variable domain, its missing parts supplied by reference TRBV5-1 and TRBJ2-7, is KAGVTQTPRYLIKTRGQQVTLSCSPISGHRSVSWYQQTPGQGLQFLFEYFSETQRNKGNFPGRFSGRQFSNSRSEMNVSTLELGDSALYLCASSLVPGQQIPYEQYFGPGTRLTVT.

A few counts support this clonotype. V and J are TRBV4-1 and TRBJ2-1; 16 bases align to TRBD2. The CDR3 loop spans 19 amino acids. The junction had 10 bases not matched to a gene; V was cut back by 0 bases and J by 8 bases. Per germline, CDR1 MGHRA and CDR2 YSYEKL. The chain's CDR3 is CASSQDPQGLAGGHYEQFF. The CDR3 coding sequence is TGCGCCAGCAGCCAAGACCCTCAGGGACTAGCGGGGGGGCATTATGAGCAGTTCTTC.

This clonotype was observed a few times. The chain joins TRBV7-3 to TRBJ2-1, with 8 bases matching TRBD1. Trimming took 5 bases from V and 7 from J; bases not matched to a gene: 7. Germline V CDR1 and CDR2: SGHTA, FQGTGA. There are 14 residues in the CDR3. CDR3 loop: CASSPGQGENEQFF. CDR3 nucleotides: TGTGCCAGCAGCCCTGGACAGGGCGAAAATGAGCAGTTCTTC.